A single sample is the source of the 14 T cell receptor beta chains below, sequenced in a study of CD39 and CD103 CD8 tumor-infiltrating T cells. Profiling relied on immunoSEQ multiplex PCR, and the TCRdb table lists in-frame clones only, not all of them. This repertoire shows about 15,000 clones, under 95% found once; its top ten account for 3.5% to 5.5%. Material: CD8+ T cells sorted from blood. Subset in this sample: total memory CD8 T cells (CD45RA-CCR7+/-) from blood or uninvolved lymph node. All receptors derive from a human donor with head and neck squamous cell carcinoma.

This clone has more than one count but fewer than ten. The chain carries TRBV27 and TRBJ2-1; D is possibly TRBD2 (6 bases). V dropped 3 bases and J dropped 4 bases, with 13 bases sitting between them. CDR1 MNHEY and CDR2 SMNVEV come from the germline V gene (reference sequence). This CDR3 spans 15 amino acids. As DNA, the CDR3 is TGTGCCAGCAGTTTGACGGGAGCAATTTACAATGAGCAGTTCTTC. This encodes CASSLTGAIYNEQFF.

This chain joins TRBV7-9 and TRBJ1-1, with D possibly being TRBD1 (5 bases). V shed 2 bases and J shed 0 bases, with 10 bases lying between them. This CDR3 contains 15 residues. Germline V gives CDR1 SEHNR, CDR2 FQNEAQ (reference sequence). CDR3 sequence: CASSLQGVMNTEAFF. The CDR3 nucleotides read TGTGCCAGCAGCTTACAAGGGGTCATGAACACTGAAGCTTTCTTT.

This chain connects TRBV5-5 to TRBJ2-3; D is ambiguous. This CDR3 spans 11 amino acids. V shed 4 bases and J shed 7 bases, with 7 bases lying between them. CDR1 is SGHKS, CDR2 YYEKEE, per germline (reference sequence). The CDR3, as DNA: TGTGCCAGCAGCCTCGGATATACGCAGTATTTT. This gives the protein CASSLGYTQYF.

The J gene is TRBJ1-2, the V gene TRBV19; D is possibly TRBD1 (5 bases). V gave up 7 bases and J gave up 6 bases, with 21 bases separating them. CDR1 LNHDA and CDR2 SQIVND come from the germline V gene (reference sequence). CDR3 length: 15 residues. The CDR3 is CASNPGWGYRNGYTF. In DNA form, the CDR3 reads TGTGCCAGTAACCCCGGTTGGGGGTATAGGAATGGCTACACCTTC.

The CDR3 DNA reads TGTGCCAGCAGTTCCGAGACAACTTACAATGAGCAGTTCTTC. It specifies CASSSETTYNEQFF. The J gene is TRBJ2-1, the V gene TRBV28; no clear D gene. Germline V gives CDR1 MDHEN, CDR2 SYDVKM. CDR3 length equals 14 residues. V was trimmed by 4 bases and J by 4 bases, leaving 11 bases between them.

The V call is TRBV19, the J call TRBJ1-4; no clear D gene. CDR3 size: 11 residues. Germline-derived CDR1 and CDR2 are LNHDA and SQIVND (reference sequence). The V end was cut by 3 bases, the J end by 8 bases, with 4 bases between. CDR3 sequence: CASSIGEKLFF. The CDR3, as DNA: TGTGCCAGTAGTATCGGGGAAAAACTGTTTTTT.

The gene calls are TRBV19 and TRBJ1-1; no clear D gene. CDR3 length: 17 amino acids. Germline CDR1 and CDR2: LNHDA and SQIVND (reference sequence). V was trimmed by 3 bases and J by 0 bases, leaving 17 bases between them. The chain's CDR3 is CASSIGSGRGLNTEAFF. The CDR3 nucleotides are TGTGCCAGTAGTATTGGGAGTGGTCGGGGTTTGAACACTGAAGCTTTCTTT.

This clone showed up just a few times. V and J are TRBV30 and TRBJ2-7; 9 positions agree with TRBD1. The CDR3 is 13 amino acids. Trimming took 3 bases from V and 3 from J; bases not matched to a gene: 3. CDR1 is GTSNPN and CDR2 is SVGIG in the germline V gene (reference sequence). The CDR3 region has the DNA TGTGCCTGGAGAGGGACAGGGTTCTACGAGCAGTACTTC. Translated: CAWRGTGFYEQYF.

The gene calls are TRBV6-5 and TRBJ1-2; D is unresolved. Between the trimmed V and J ends, which lost 2 bases and 4 bases, there was a span of 8 bases. The CDR3 is 13 residues long. The germline gives CDR1 MNHEY, CDR2 SVGAGI. CDR3 DNA sequence: TGTGCCAGCAGTTACGGACCGCTCTATGGCTACACCTTC. Protein: CASSYGPLYGYTF.

V gene TRBV4-1 combines with J gene TRBJ1-1; D uncertain. The germline CDR1 and CDR2 sequences are MGHRA and YSYEKL. V lost 4 bases to trimming and J lost 3 bases, with 9 bases between them. This CDR3 contains 13 residues. CDR3 DNA sequence: TGCGCCAGCAGCCCCCCGGGAGACACTGAAGCTTTCTTT. Translated: CASSPPGDTEAFF.

The CDR3 sequence is CSASVNYGYTF. In DNA form, the CDR3 reads TGCAGTGCTAGTGTTAACTATGGCTACACCTTC. The V and J genes are TRBV20-1 and TRBJ1-2, with D unclear. The CDR3 extends over 11 amino acids. From germline, CDR1 is DFQATT and CDR2 SNEGSKA (reference sequence). V lost 3 bases, J lost 1 base, and 3 bases lay in between.

The J gene is TRBJ2-7, the V gene TRBV2; TRBD1 matches at 9 bases. Germline V gives CDR1 SNHLY, CDR2 FYNNEI. The CDR3 length is 17 residues. Trimming took 8 bases from V and 4 from J; bases not matched to a gene: 18. This CDR3 is CASVGTGGVIAGYEQYF. CDR3 DNA: TGTGCCAGCGTCGGTACAGGGGGCGTTATCGCCGGATACGAGCAGTACTTC.

The rearrangement links TRBV27 to TRBJ1-5, with unresolved D. Germline V lookup: CDR1 MNHEY, CDR2 SMNVEV (reference sequence). The CDR3 totals 16 residues. V shed 2 bases and J shed 0 bases, with 11 bases lying between them. This CDR3 is CASSLGVPYSNQPQHF. Written as DNA, the CDR3 is TGTGCCAGCAGTTTAGGGGTTCCCTATAGCAATCAGCCCCAGCATTTT.

The rearrangement joins TRBV9 to TRBJ2-6; TRBD1 or TRBD2 may be the D gene (5 bases each). The germline gives CDR1 SGDLS, CDR2 YYNGEE. The CDR3 contains 18 residues. Trimming took 0 bases from V and 0 from J, leaving 13 bases between them. The CDR3 region has the DNA TGTGCCAGCAGCGTAGTTGGGGGAGTAATCTCTGGGGCCAACGTCCTGACTTTC. This encodes CASSVVGGVISGANVLTF.